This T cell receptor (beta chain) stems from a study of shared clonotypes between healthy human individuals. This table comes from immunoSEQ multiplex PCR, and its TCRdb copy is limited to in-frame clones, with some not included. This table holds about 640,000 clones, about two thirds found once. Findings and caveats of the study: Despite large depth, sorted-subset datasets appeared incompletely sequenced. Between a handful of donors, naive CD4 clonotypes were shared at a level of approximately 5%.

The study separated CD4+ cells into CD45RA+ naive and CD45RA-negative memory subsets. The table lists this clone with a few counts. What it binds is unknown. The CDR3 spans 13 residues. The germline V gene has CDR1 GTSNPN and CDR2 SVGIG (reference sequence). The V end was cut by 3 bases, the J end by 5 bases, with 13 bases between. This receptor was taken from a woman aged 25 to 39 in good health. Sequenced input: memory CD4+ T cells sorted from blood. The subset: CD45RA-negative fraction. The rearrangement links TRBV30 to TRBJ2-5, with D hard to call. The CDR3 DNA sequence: TGTGCCTGGAGGGCCGGCGGCGGCGAGACCCAGTACTTC. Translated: CAWRAGGGETQYF.